This TCR beta chain was found in a study of control samples from healthy donors and cancer patients. The repertoire was sequenced with immunoSEQ multiplex PCR; TCRdb's copy has only in-frame clones and lacks some. This sample carries about 110,000 clones, 75% to 95% of them seen once, and the ten largest clones take about 4.2%. This clone came up a few times. V lost 5 bases to trimming and J lost 8 bases, with 10 bases between them. CDR1 is SGHNT, CDR2 YENEEA, per germline. CDR3 length: 13 amino acids. The chain uses TRBV11-3 and TRBJ1-6; no reliable D call. The source is a human donor in good health. The donor label of this sample is uncertain. The sample was blood. The CDR3 nucleotides are TGTGCCAGCAGCCCGTCGAGAGATTCACCCCTCCACTTT. Translated: CASSPSRDSPLHF.